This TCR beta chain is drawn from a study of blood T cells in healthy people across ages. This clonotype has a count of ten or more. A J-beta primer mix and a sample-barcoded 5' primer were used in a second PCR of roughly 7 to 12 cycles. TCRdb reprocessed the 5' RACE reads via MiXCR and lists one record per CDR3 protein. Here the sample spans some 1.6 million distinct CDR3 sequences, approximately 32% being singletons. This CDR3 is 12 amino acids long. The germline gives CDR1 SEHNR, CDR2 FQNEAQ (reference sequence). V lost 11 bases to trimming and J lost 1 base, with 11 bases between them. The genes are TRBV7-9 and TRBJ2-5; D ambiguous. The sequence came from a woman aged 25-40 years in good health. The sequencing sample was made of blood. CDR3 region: CAVTRIQETQYF. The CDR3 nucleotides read TGTGCCGTCACACGGATCCAAGAGACCCAGTACTTC.